This T cell receptor (beta chain) was captured by sequencing in a study of blood T cell repertoires in COVID-19. Original data processing: From reference gene primer amplification, estimates of nucleated cell counts were derived. The method was immunoSEQ multiplex PCR; TCRdb's version includes in-frame clones alone and lacks a portion of them. The DNA was the basis for D and trimming; V, J and clone size are from that table. The sample holds 250,000 or so clones, 80% to 90% seen once. The sequenced sample consisted of peripheral blood. The TCR comes from a woman aged 40 to 50 who had recovered from COVID-19.

The CDR3 nucleotides read TGTGCCAGCAGTACCCTGACAGGTACAGCAGATACGCAGTATTTT. Its protein product is CASSTLTGTADTQYF. The chain recombines TRBV28 with TRBJ2-3; possible D gene TRBD1, 6 bases. CDR1 MDHEN and CDR2 SYDVKM come from the germline V gene. CDR3 length: 15 amino acids. Trimming cost V 5 bases and J 4 bases, with 16 bases left between them.